This T cell receptor beta chain was obtained from a study of cytomegalovirus exposure and HLA in healthy donors. Study-wide findings and caveats: The later analysis indicated that the majority of CMV-associated TCR beta chains appeared HLA-restricted. Some V segments, TRBV6-2 and TRBV6-3 among them, were indistinguishable and were therefore excluded.

Worth noting for this clone: Antigen: not known.

The length of the CDR3 is 12 residues. The germline CDR1 and CDR2 sequences are SGDLS and YYNGEE. With 4 bases removed from V and 6 bases from J, the gap between germline ends came to 8 bases. Donors showed nominal health when sampled, although they likely had unrecorded immune exposures. Researchers ran the PCR with 60 Vbeta and 13 Jbeta primers. Produced via immunoSEQ multiplex PCR; TCRdb's table is partial and in-frame only. The sample carries 110,000 to 150,000 clones, 70% recorded once. Sequencing used PBMCs. This TCR was recovered from a woman aged 60-75 years in good health and CMV-seropositive. This chain joins TRBV9 and TRBJ2-1; D is uncertain. In DNA form, the CDR3 reads TGTGCCAGCAGCCAACTACTCAATGAGCAGTTCTTC. Its translation: CASSQLLNEQFF.